The 10 T cell receptor beta chains presented below share a single source sample, sequenced in a study of PD-1 blockade in classical Hodgkin lymphoma. Measured with immunoSEQ multiplex PCR; TCRdb has only the in-frame clones, and not every one. This table has 25,000 to 30,000 clones, just over 90% appearing once. The time point denotes: newly diagnosed, previously untreated cHL patient sample. Sequencing was carried out using peripheral blood mononuclear cells (PBMCs). Receptor source: a human donor with classical Hodgkin lymphoma.

V and J are TRBV28 and TRBJ2-3; 14 positions match TRBD2. V dropped 5 bases and J dropped 4; count of bases not matched to a gene: 14. The CDR3 extends over 19 amino acids. Germline CDR1 reads MDHEN; CDR2 reads SYDVKM. CDR3 region: CASSLSGTSGSSGPDTQYF. CDR3 DNA sequence: TGTGCCAGCAGTCTATCCGGGACTAGCGGGAGTAGCGGACCAGATACGCAGTATTTT.

The chain has TRBV28 and TRBJ2-3; no definite D call. CDR1 MDHEN and CDR2 SYDVKM come from the germline V gene. Between the trimmed V and J ends, which lost 5 bases and 4 bases, there was a span of 13 bases. The CDR3 has 14 residues. CDR3 coding DNA: TGTGCCAGCAGTCGAGGTTTGGTGCCAGATACGCAGTATTTT. It encodes CASSRGLVPDTQYF.

The V call is TRBV6-5, the J call TRBJ2-1; 8 bases are shared with TRBD1. Germline trimming cut 8 bases from V and 8 bases from J; bases unmatched to any gene: 11. The CDR3 covers 14 residues. Germline lookup yields CDR1 MNHEY and CDR2 SVGAGI. DNA of the CDR3: TGTGCCAGCTCAGCGTTACCAGGGGGCCATGAGCAGTTCTTC. Its protein product is CASSALPGGHEQFF.

This chain links TRBV7-8 with TRBJ1-4; perhaps TRBD1 as D (5 bases). The length of the CDR3 is 14 residues. The germline V and J ends were trimmed by 0 bases and 5 bases, with 7 bases remaining between them. Germline CDR1 and CDR2: SGHVS and FQNEAQ. The CDR3 nucleotides are TGTGCCAGCAGCTTAGCCGAGGGGAATGAAAAACTGTTTTTT. This encodes CASSLAEGNEKLFF.

V gene TRBV5-1 combines with J gene TRBJ2-1; 13 positions match TRBD2. Per the germline V gene, CDR1 is SGHRS and CDR2 is YFSETQ. With V trimmed by 4 bases and J by 0 bases, 10 bases remained unmatched. This CDR3 has 19 amino acids. The CDR3 nucleotides read TGCGCCAGCAGCCGGGGACTAGCGGGATCGACACGCTCCTACAATGAGCAGTTCTTC. Translating it yields CASSRGLAGSTRSYNEQFF. The full variable domain, its missing parts supplied by reference TRBV5-1 and TRBJ2-1, is KAGVTQTPRYLIKTRGQQVTLSCSPISGHRSVSWYQQTPGQGLQFLFEYFSETQRNKGNFPGRFSGRQFSNSRSEMNVSTLELGDSALYLCASSRGLAGSTRSYNEQFFGPGTRLTVL.

This clone was observed a handful of times. V usage is TRBV6-1 and J usage is TRBJ2-7; TRBD2 matches at 8 bases. The CDR3 has 17 residues. Looked up from germline, CDR1 is MNHNS and CDR2 is SASEGT. Trimming took 3 bases from V and 0 from J; bases not matched to a gene: 10. The CDR3: CASSEGGRREASYEQYF. CDR3 nucleotide sequence: TGTGCCAGCAGTGAGGGGGGGAGGCGGGAGGCCTCCTACGAGCAGTACTTC.

The V gene is TRBV7-9, the J gene TRBJ2-2; 7 bases fit TRBD2. CDR3 length: 16 amino acids. The junction had 6 bases not matched to a gene; V was cut back by 1 base and J by 4 bases. Germline V gene sequence: CDR1 SEHNR, CDR2 FQNEAQ (reference sequence). The CDR3 here is CASSLERGPITGELFF. For the CDR3, the DNA is TGTGCCAGCAGCTTAGAGCGGGGTCCGATCACCGGGGAGCTGTTTTTT.

The chain has TRBV10-3 and TRBJ2-7; 7 nucleotides agree with TRBD1. Germline CDR1 is ENHRY and CDR2 is SYGVKD. The CDR3 runs 12 residues. V lost 8 bases and J lost 10; bases outside the gene matches: 11. The CDR3 here is CAISGQAVLQYF. The DNA of the CDR3 is TGTGCCATCTCTGGACAGGCCGTCCTCCAGTACTTC.

The chain joins TRBV9 to TRBJ1-5, with unresolved D. CDR3 length: 14 residues. V was trimmed by 0 bases and J by 4 bases, leaving 8 bases between them. Germline CDR1 and CDR2: SGDLS and YYNGEE. The CDR3 here is CASSVDFQNQPQHF. The CDR3 DNA follows: TGTGCCAGCAGCGTAGATTTCCAGAATCAGCCCCAGCATTTT.

The chain combines TRBV19 with TRBJ1-4; possibly TRBD1 for D (5 bases). The CDR3 runs to 14 residues. The V gene lost 5 bases and the J gene lost 2 bases, with 9 bases spanning the gap. Germline-derived CDR1 and CDR2 are LNHDA and SQIVND (reference sequence). The CDR3 region is CASSPGRTNEKLFF. The CDR3 DNA reads as TGTGCCAGTAGTCCGGGACGGACTAATGAAAAACTGTTTTTT.